The present T cell receptor beta chain was sequenced within a study of somatic mutations in cytotoxic T cells in rheumatoid arthritis. Study-level findings and limits: There were about an eighth of the 65 patients in whom the largest CD8+ clone exceeded 20% of CD8+ cells. Clonality of CD8+ T cells, which was compared between rheumatoid arthritis patients and age-matched healthy controls, did not differ significantly. Rheumatoid arthritis patients, but not healthy controls, exhibited increasing CD8+ clonality with age.

Assay: immunoSEQ multiplex PCR; the TCRdb copy retains only in-frame clones and omits some. Found here are several thousand clones, roughly 65% of them singletons; the top ten hold under 30%. Researchers isolated CD4+ and CD8+ cells by positive magnetic bead selection and then checked their purity by flow cytometry. CDR1 and CDR2 (germline): SNHLY, FYNNEI. The V and J ends lost 7 bases and 2 bases respectively, with 11 bases between them. This CDR3 has 13 amino acids. Worth noting for this clone: The target antigen is unknown.

The genes are TRBV2 and TRBJ2-5; maybe TRBD1 (6 bases). This TCR was sampled from a woman in her forties in good health. Sequences were obtained from CD8+ T cells sorted from blood. In DNA, the CDR3 is TGTGCCAGCATTGGGACACGTCAAGAGACCCAGTACTTC. This codes for CASIGTRQETQYF.